This T cell receptor (beta chain) stems from a study of blood T cell repertoires in COVID-19 (dated by TCRdb to 2020 to 2021). As for the study more broadly: The collaborator samples originated in the United States, Italy and Spain and spanned the acute and convalescent phases of COVID-19. The repertoires were made available in a free public database intended to serve as a resource for research on the immune response to SARS-CoV-2. Subjects who had been exposed to COVID-19, were actively infected with it, or had recovered from it provided the deeply sampled blood TCRbeta repertoires that made up the dataset. A de-identified subject ID, COVID-19 status, age in years and sex were almost always included in the sample metadata. Samples were obtained from the ongoing ImmuneRACE study (first 160 participants) and from some 1,200 subjects provided by 6 global collaborators. Where HLA class I and class II types were available, the types were taken from metadata supplied by the sample provider, not from assay-based typing. The material from the prospective study consisted of cDNA or gDNA derived from T cells, B-cell-depleted T cells, or PBMCs. What the study reported, not specific to this receptor: The amount of clinical and demographic metadata varied by source and participant and was provided uncurated.

V lost 2 bases and J lost 7 bases; the stretch between them is 20 bases long. The CDR3 contains 17 residues, cysteine and phenylalanine counted. The CDR3 DNA has 51 bases and is translated from base 1. CDR1 and CDR2 are read off the germline V gene as SGHVS and FNYEAQ. One collaborating source in Seattle enrolled patients during active infection and followed them longitudinally through the course of disease. Whole blood was collected in K2EDTA tubes by collaborating institutions according to the institutions' own protocols. For TCRbeta analysis, collaborator samples were shipped as frozen whole blood, as isolated PBMCs, or as DNA extracted from either sample type. In regard to this clone: Its recognized antigen is unknown. Per-base qualities were not stored, and no clone one base away is much larger.

The immunoSEQ Assay, a bias-controlled multiplex PCR, was used to amplify TCRbeta CDR3 regions from genomic DNA. The authors processed their data as follows. Within the assay, amplification of reference gene primers was used to estimate how many nucleated cells each sample contained. To quantify the absolute abundance of each unique TCRbeta CDR3 rearrangement, sequence reads were collapsed and filtered. Productive Simpson clonality was computed per sample as the square root of Simpson's diversity index over productive rearrangements. Held by TCRdb, this immuneACCESS table contains in-frame sequences only and omits some clones. Under half of the omission traces to an unresolved V gene where checked; the cause of the rest is unknown. That table supplies the V and J calls and clone size; D and trimming were determined from the DNA. The sample data list about 38,000 clones, and roughly 70% of these were observed just once. The ten top clones hold about 11% of the sample.

The chain links TRBV7-6 with TRBJ1-4; the D gene cannot be named for sure. This TCR was recovered from a man in his 70s with COVID-19, enrolled during active disease. The sample consisted of peripheral blood. The DNA reads TGTGCCAGCAGCTTAATTGGGCTGCAAAAAGAAGGTGAAAAACTGTTTTTT. This codes for CASSLIGLQKEGEKLFF.